This T cell receptor (beta chain) is from a study of T cells in tuberculosis. Across the whole study: CD1B tetramers identified T cells specific for mycobacterial lipid GMM. General study results and limits: GMM-specific TCRs were nearer to active tuberculosis alpha repertoires, suggesting expansion.

Measured with immunoSEQ multiplex PCR; TCRdb has only the in-frame clones, and not every one. Of roughly 40,000 clones in the sample, roughly 96% were seen once. Adolescents were screened for latent TB by skin test and IGRA. Each donor contributed 85,000 to 100,000 T cells on average, unsorted. Germline V gene sequence: CDR1 SEHNR, CDR2 FQNEAQ (reference sequence). The V gene lost 5 bases and the J gene lost 4 bases, with 15 bases spanning the gap. CDR3 length: 14 residues. Remarks on this clone: Antigen specificity is unknown.

The sample consisted of PBMCs. The V and J genes are TRBV7-9 and TRBJ2-7; D is ambiguous. The TCR was taken from a donor aged 10-30 years with latent tuberculosis or without tuberculosis infection. Here the CDR3 reads CASSPKEQPYEQYF. As DNA, the CDR3 is TGTGCCAGCAGCCCTAAGGAACAGCCATACGAGCAGTACTTC.